These T cell receptor beta chains were read from a single sample in a study of Ad26.COV2.S vaccination and SARS-CoV-2 variants. Method: immunoSEQ multiplex PCR; TCRdb's copy keeps in-frame clones and lacks some. Among 300,000 to 400,000 clones listed, about 89% were seen once. This sample comprised peripheral blood, obtained in a trial of Ad26.COV2.S vaccine versus placebo. These TCRs come from a person aged 18-65 years who received the Ad26.COV2.S COVID-19 vaccine or a placebo. The CDR3 runs from the conserved cysteine through the conserved F or W. D genes are given only for firm matches. Clone size appears in some rows only: once, few, many, or a class for an expanded clone.

j_call: TRBJ2-5; v_call: TRBV28; d_call: -; clone_size: -; cdr3_aa: CASSLGAVQETQYF; cdr3_nt: TGTGCCAGCAGTTTGGGCGCGGTCCAAGAGACCCAGTACTTC
j_call: TRBJ2-7; v_call: TRBV11-2; d_call: -; clone_size: -; cdr3_aa: CASSFSYEQYF; cdr3_nt: TGTGCCAGCAGCTTCTCTTACGAGCAGTACTTC
j_call: TRBJ1-4; v_call: TRBV19; d_call: -; clone_size: -; cdr3_aa: CASSIRVGQNEKLFF; cdr3_nt: TGTGCCAGTAGTATTAGGGTCGGGCAGAATGAAAAACTGTTTTTT
j_call: TRBJ2-3; v_call: TRBV9; d_call: -; clone_size: -; cdr3_aa: CASSPMSDTQYF; cdr3_nt: TGTGCCAGCAGCCCCATGTCAGATACGCAGTATTTT
j_call: TRBJ2-7; v_call: TRBV5-5; d_call: TRBD1; clone_size: -; cdr3_aa: CASSLAGQGGGHEQYF; cdr3_nt: TGTGCCAGCAGCCTGGCGGGACAGGGAGGGGGCCACGAGCAGTACTTC
j_call: TRBJ2-7; v_call: TRBV6-6; d_call: TRBD1; clone_size: -; cdr3_aa: CASSPPARTGRYEQYF; cdr3_nt: TGTGCCAGCAGTCCCCCTGCACGGACAGGGCGTTACGAGCAGTACTTC
j_call: TRBJ2-1; v_call: TRBV27; d_call: TRBD1; clone_size: -; cdr3_aa: CASSLTGGGPGQFF; cdr3_nt: TGTGCCAGCAGTTTGACAGGGGGTGGCCCTGGGCAGTTCTTC
j_call: TRBJ2-5; v_call: TRBV20-1; d_call: TRBD1; clone_size: -; cdr3_aa: CSASYRGRGKETQYF; cdr3_nt: TGCAGTGCTAGTTACAGGGGGAGAGGAAAAGAGACCCAGTACTTC
j_call: TRBJ2-4; v_call: TRBV27; d_call: -; clone_size: -; cdr3_aa: CASSLSAQDIQYF; cdr3_nt: TGTGCCAGCAGTTTGTCAGCCCAGGACATTCAGTACTTC
j_call: TRBJ2-1; v_call: TRBV28; d_call: TRBD1; clone_size: -; cdr3_aa: CASSQRGPRQFF; cdr3_nt: TGTGCCAGCAGTCAAAGGGGGCCCAGGCAGTTCTTC
j_call: TRBJ2-2; v_call: TRBV10-3; d_call: -; clone_size: -; cdr3_aa: CAIRQGNTGELFF; cdr3_nt: TGTGCCATCAGGCAGGGGAACACCGGGGAGCTGTTTTTT
j_call: TRBJ1-5; v_call: TRBV5-5; d_call: TRBD1; clone_size: -; cdr3_aa: CASTWTGTSNQPQHF; cdr3_nt: TGTGCCAGCACCTGGACAGGGACGAGCAATCAGCCCCAGCATTTT
j_call: TRBJ2-1; v_call: TRBV20-1; d_call: -; clone_size: few; cdr3_aa: CSASTHYNEQFF; cdr3_nt: TGCAGTGCTAGTACTCATTACAATGAGCAGTTCTTC
j_call: TRBJ1-1; v_call: TRBV7-9; d_call: -; clone_size: -; cdr3_aa: CASSLRDRSTEAFF; cdr3_nt: TGTGCCAGCAGCTTACGGGACCGCTCCACTGAAGCTTTCTTT
j_call: TRBJ2-7; v_call: TRBV10-2; d_call: -; clone_size: -; cdr3_aa: CASRKQGFRYEQYF; cdr3_nt: TGCGCCAGCAGAAAACAGGGTTTTCGGTACGAGCAGTACTTC
j_call: TRBJ2-3; v_call: TRBV30; d_call: -; clone_size: -; cdr3_aa: CAWRPTGMGTDTQYF; cdr3_nt: TGTGCCTGGAGACCTACGGGGATGGGCACAGATACGCAGTATTTT
j_call: TRBJ2-2; v_call: TRBV19; d_call: -; clone_size: -; cdr3_aa: CASSMGRTGELFF; cdr3_nt: TGTGCCAGTAGTATGGGAAGGACCGGGGAGCTGTTTTTT
j_call: TRBJ2-2; v_call: TRBV7-8; d_call: -; clone_size: -; cdr3_aa: CASSFARRLRDTGELFF; cdr3_nt: TGTGCCAGCAGCTTCGCCAGGCGACTACGCGACACCGGGGAGCTGTTTTTT
j_call: TRBJ2-3; v_call: TRBV7-8; d_call: -; clone_size: -; cdr3_aa: CASSFVSGPQYF; cdr3_nt: TGTGCCAGCAGCTTTGTTAGTGGACCGCAGTATTTT
j_call: TRBJ2-7; v_call: TRBV7-8; d_call: -; clone_size: -; cdr3_aa: CASSPDPGGEQYF; cdr3_nt: TGTGCCAGCAGCCCCGACCCTGGCGGCGAGCAGTACTTC
j_call: TRBJ1-2; v_call: TRBV27; d_call: TRBD1; clone_size: -; cdr3_aa: CASSLGDRIGGRDGYTF; cdr3_nt: TGTGCCAGCAGTTTAGGGGACAGAATTGGGGGGAGGGATGGCTACACCTTC
j_call: TRBJ1-1; v_call: TRBV6-5; d_call: -; clone_size: -; cdr3_aa: CASSYGQMNTEAFF; cdr3_nt: TGTGCCAGCAGTTATGGCCAGATGAACACTGAAGCTTTCTTT
j_call: TRBJ2-4; v_call: TRBV6-1; d_call: -; clone_size: -; cdr3_aa: CASSEWRAKNIQYF; cdr3_nt: TGTGCCAGCAGTGAATGGAGAGCCAAAAACATTCAGTACTTC
j_call: TRBJ2-7; v_call: TRBV25-1; d_call: -; clone_size: -; cdr3_aa: CASSEGGYEQYF; cdr3_nt: TGTGCCAGCAGTGAAGGGGGATACGAGCAGTACTTC
j_call: TRBJ2-2; v_call: TRBV7-2; d_call: TRBD2; clone_size: -; cdr3_aa: CASSLALAGGSNTGELFF; cdr3_nt: TGTGCCAGCAGCTTAGCACTAGCGGGGGGATCGAACACCGGGGAGCTGTTTTTT
j_call: TRBJ2-1; v_call: TRBV28; d_call: TRBD2; clone_size: once; cdr3_aa: CASSEGLAGGANEQFF; cdr3_nt: TGTGCCAGCAGTGAGGGACTAGCGGGAGGGGCCAATGAGCAGTTCTTC
j_call: TRBJ2-5; v_call: TRBV5-1; d_call: TRBD1; clone_size: -; cdr3_aa: CASSLGLTGGGQETQYF; cdr3_nt: TGCGCCAGCAGCTTGGGTTTAACAGGGGGAGGACAAGAGACCCAGTACTTC
j_call: TRBJ2-7; v_call: TRBV7-3; d_call: -; clone_size: few; cdr3_aa: CASSSKLWGLNEQYF; cdr3_nt: TGTGCCAGCAGCTCTAAACTGTGGGGGTTGAACGAGCAGTACTTC
j_call: TRBJ2-7; v_call: TRBV7-9; d_call: TRBD1; clone_size: -; cdr3_aa: CASSPGTGASAYEQYF; cdr3_nt: TGTGCCAGCAGCCCCGGGACAGGGGCCAGCGCGTACGAGCAGTACTTC
j_call: TRBJ1-1; v_call: TRBV10-2; d_call: TRBD1; clone_size: -; cdr3_aa: CASSESDRVWTEAFF; cdr3_nt: TGCGCCAGCAGTGAGTCTGACAGGGTATGGACTGAAGCTTTCTTT
j_call: TRBJ2-3; v_call: TRBV11-2; d_call: TRBD2; clone_size: -; cdr3_aa: CASSLDPRPGTTFQYF; cdr3_nt: TGTGCCAGCAGCTTAGACCCCCGCCCCGGGACTACGTTCCAGTATTTT
j_call: TRBJ1-5; v_call: TRBV6-5; d_call: -; clone_size: -; cdr3_aa: CASSGPISNQPQHF; cdr3_nt: TGTGCCAGCTCGGGACCGATTAGCAATCAGCCCCAGCATTTT
j_call: TRBJ1-1; v_call: TRBV6-1; d_call: -; clone_size: -; cdr3_aa: CASSEGTGANTEAFF; cdr3_nt: TGTGCCAGCAGTGAAGGTACGGGGGCGAACACTGAAGCTTTCTTT
j_call: TRBJ2-3; v_call: TRBV24-1; d_call: TRBD2; clone_size: -; cdr3_aa: CATSDPALAGVPDTQYF; cdr3_nt: TGTGCCACCAGTGACCCAGCGCTAGCGGGAGTCCCAGATACGCAGTATTTT
j_call: TRBJ1-1; v_call: TRBV28; d_call: -; clone_size: -; cdr3_aa: CASRQDISDRRIF; cdr3_nt: TGTGCCAGCAGACAAGATATCTCGGACCGGCGGATCTTT
j_call: TRBJ2-5; v_call: TRBV19; d_call: -; clone_size: -; cdr3_aa: CASSLQGRETQYF; cdr3_nt: TGTGCCAGTAGTCTACAGGGTCGAGAGACCCAGTACTTC
j_call: TRBJ2-1; v_call: TRBV18; d_call: -; clone_size: -; cdr3_aa: CASSPTSESSYNEQFF; cdr3_nt: TGTGCCAGCTCTCCCACAAGCGAAAGCTCCTACAATGAGCAGTTCTTC
j_call: TRBJ1-1; v_call: TRBV6-2/TRBV6-3; d_call: TRBD1; clone_size: -; cdr3_aa: CASRPFGQGGTEAFF; cdr3_nt: TGTGCCAGCAGGCCTTTCGGACAGGGAGGAACTGAAGCTTTCTTT
j_call: TRBJ1-1; v_call: TRBV3-1/TRBV3-2; d_call: -; clone_size: -; cdr3_aa: CASSPLPGQHTNTEAFF; cdr3_nt: TGTGCCAGCAGCCCATTACCGGGACAACACACGAACACTGAAGCTTTCTTT
j_call: TRBJ2-7; v_call: TRBV2; d_call: TRBD1; clone_size: -; cdr3_aa: CASRWTGDSYEQYF; cdr3_nt: TGTGCCAGCAGATGGACAGGGGATTCCTACGAGCAGTACTTC
j_call: TRBJ2-1; v_call: TRBV5-1; d_call: -; clone_size: -; cdr3_aa: CASSPRGSSYNEQFF; cdr3_nt: TGCGCCAGCAGCCCGAGGGGGAGCTCCTACAATGAGCAGTTCTTC
j_call: TRBJ2-5; v_call: TRBV7-2; d_call: TRBD1; clone_size: -; cdr3_aa: CASSFTTGWETQYF; cdr3_nt: TGTGCCAGCAGCTTTACGACAGGGTGGGAGACCCAGTACTTC
j_call: TRBJ2-7; v_call: TRBV5-1; d_call: -; clone_size: -; cdr3_aa: CASSLRGVPSYEQYF; cdr3_nt: TGCGCCAGCAGCCTCAGGGGGGTCCCCTCCTACGAGCAGTACTTC
j_call: TRBJ2-2; v_call: TRBV11-2; d_call: -; clone_size: -; cdr3_aa: CASSSLQGGTGELFF; cdr3_nt: TGTGCCAGCAGCTCACTCCAGGGTGGAACCGGGGAGCTGTTTTTT
j_call: TRBJ1-5; v_call: TRBV19; d_call: TRBD1; clone_size: -; cdr3_aa: CASSTVDRGVGQPQHF; cdr3_nt: TGTGCCAGTAGTACCGTGGACAGGGGTGTAGGTCAGCCCCAGCATTTT